Listed below are T cell receptor beta chains from one sample, sequenced in a study of T cell responses to AZD1222 COVID-19 vaccine. The method was immunoSEQ multiplex PCR; TCRdb's version includes in-frame clones alone and lacks a portion of them. The sample carries about 140,000 clones, roughly nine tenths recorded once. Material: peripheral blood, obtained 28 days after the second dose of the MenACWY control vaccine. These receptors were collected from an adult who received the MenACWY meningococcal vaccine as a control. Both conserved end residues are part of each CDR3. D genes are given only for firm matches. Some rows mark clone size as missing; the rest say once, few, many or name a class of expanded clone.

CDR3: CASSSNPGQGAGGYTF; DNA: TGCGCCAGCAGCTCGAACCCGGGGCAGGGGGCCGGCGGCTACACCTTC; length: 16; size: .; J: TRBJ1-2; V: TRBV5-1; D: TRBD1
CDR3: CASSLDASATSSGNTIYF; DNA: TGTGCCAGCAGCTTGGACGCATCCGCGACCAGCTCTGGAAACACCATATATTTT; length: 18; size: .; J: TRBJ1-3; V: TRBV5-6; D: .
CDR3: CASSYDRGTEAFF; DNA: TGTGCCAGCAGTTATGACAGGGGCACTGAAGCTTTCTTT; length: 13; size: .; J: TRBJ1-1; V: TRBV6-6; D: TRBD1
CDR3: CASKPPGQGNEKLFF; DNA: TGTGCCAGCAAACCTCCGGGACAGGGGAATGAAAAACTGTTTTTT; length: 15; size: .; J: TRBJ1-4; V: TRBV6-5; D: TRBD1
CDR3: CASSLQGWEQYF; DNA: TGTGCCAGCAGTCTACAGGGGTGGGAGCAGTACTTC; length: 12; size: .; J: TRBJ2-7; V: TRBV12-3/TRBV12-4; D: TRBD1
CDR3: CASSLGQYEKLFF; DNA: TGTGCCAGCAGTTTGGGACAGTATGAAAAACTGTTTTTT; length: 13; size: once; J: TRBJ1-4; V: TRBV12-3/TRBV12-4; D: TRBD1
CDR3: CASSLGYTGELFF; DNA: TGCGCCAGCAGCTTGGGGTACACCGGGGAGCTGTTTTTT; length: 13; size: once; J: TRBJ2-2; V: TRBV5-1; D: .
CDR3: CASKRGVVRSMNTEAFF; DNA: TGTGCCAGCAAAAGGGGGGTAGTCCGAAGTATGAACACTGAAGCTTTCTTT; length: 17; size: once; J: TRBJ1-1; V: TRBV2; D: .
CDR3: CASSLGEYNSPLHF; DNA: TGCGCCAGCAGCTTGGGCGAATATAATTCACCCCTCCACTTT; length: 14; size: .; J: TRBJ1-6; V: TRBV5-1; D: .
CDR3: CASSVHPGLADNEQFF; DNA: TGTGCCAGCAGCGTACACCCGGGACTAGCGGACAATGAGCAGTTCTTC; length: 16; size: .; J: TRBJ2-1; V: TRBV9; D: TRBD2
CDR3: CASSLGHPADTQYF; DNA: TGTGCCAGCAGCTTGGGGCATCCCGCAGATACGCAGTATTTT; length: 14; size: .; J: TRBJ2-3; V: TRBV3-1/TRBV3-2; D: .